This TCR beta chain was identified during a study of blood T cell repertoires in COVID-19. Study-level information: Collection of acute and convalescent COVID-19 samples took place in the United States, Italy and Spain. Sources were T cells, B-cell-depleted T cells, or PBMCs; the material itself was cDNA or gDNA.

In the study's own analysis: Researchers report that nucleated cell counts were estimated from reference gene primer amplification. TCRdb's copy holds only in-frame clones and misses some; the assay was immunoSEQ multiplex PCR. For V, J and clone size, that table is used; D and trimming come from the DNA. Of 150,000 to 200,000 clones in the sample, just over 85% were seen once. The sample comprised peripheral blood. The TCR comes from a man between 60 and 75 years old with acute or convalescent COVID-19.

CDR3 sequence: CAWATGTGNTIYF. CDR3 sequence (DNA): TGTGCCTGGGCGACAGGGACTGGAAACACCATATATTTT. V is TRBV30 and J is TRBJ1-3; 7 bases align to TRBD1. The CDR3 has 13 amino acids. In germline, CDR1 is GTSNPN, CDR2 SVGIG (reference sequence). V trimming: 5 bases; J trimming: 2 bases; junction bases outside the gene matches: 3.